Presented here are 19 T cell receptor beta chains from one specimen sequenced in a study of T cell responses to AZD1222 COVID-19 vaccine. Clones were sequenced by immunoSEQ multiplex PCR, and TCRdb holds only the in-frame ones, with some missing. This sample has roughly 140,000 clones, with approximately 78% found just once. Specimen: peripheral blood, collected on day 0 of MenACWY control vaccination. These receptors were collected from an adult in good health.

The J gene is TRBJ2-6, the V gene TRBV15; 7 bases fit TRBD1. This CDR3 region has 15 residues. V gave up 4 bases and J gave up 0 bases; unmatched junction bases: 0. From germline, CDR1 is LNHNV and CDR2 YYDKDF (reference sequence). CDR3 DNA: TGTGCCACCAGCACAGGGGGCTCTGGGGCCAACGTCCTGACTTTC. Amino acids: CATSTGGSGANVLTF.

The chain has TRBV28 and TRBJ1-1; 10 bases are shared with TRBD1. After removal of 5 bases from V and 3 bases from J, the junction contained 12 bases not matched to a gene. The CDR3 loop spans 17 amino acids. CDR1 and CDR2 from the germline V gene are MDHEN and SYDVKM. CDR3 loop: CASSPSPGTGADTEAFF. In DNA, the CDR3 is TGTGCCAGCAGTCCGAGTCCCGGGACAGGGGCCGACACTGAAGCTTTCTTT.

V and J are TRBV19 and TRBJ2-1; possible D gene TRBD2, 5 bases. Trimming removed 9 bases at V and 9 bases at J, with 21 bases between. The CDR3 extends over 14 amino acids. Looked up from germline, CDR1 is LNHDA and CDR2 is SQIVND (reference sequence). In DNA form, the CDR3 reads TGTGCCAGCGGTCCTACGATCAGGAGCGGTGAGCAGTTCTTC. Protein sequence: CASGPTIRSGEQFF.

This clone was observed many times. Additional DNA sequences in this sample encode the identical CDR3. The chain uses TRBV10-3 and TRBJ1-3; tentative D call: TRBD1 (5 bases). The length of the CDR3 is 14 residues. V lost 8 bases and J lost 0, with 11 bases in between. Germline V gene data show CDR1 as ENHRY and CDR2 as SYGVKD. The CDR3 coding sequence is TGTGCCATCTGGGAGGGGAGCTCTGGAAACACCATATATTTT. Its translation is CAIWEGSSGNTIYF.

This rearrangement joins TRBV7-6 to TRBJ2-1; 8 bases fit TRBD2. The germline CDR1 and CDR2 sequences are SGHVS and FNYEAQ. The ends lost 4 bases at V and 6 bases at J; junction bases unmatched: 5. This CDR3 contains 14 residues. The DNA of the CDR3 is TGTGCCAGCAGCTACGGACTAGCTGGCAATGAGCAGTTCTTC. Translating it yields CASSYGLAGNEQFF. The variable domain in full, with the rest retrieved from reference TRBV7-6 and TRBJ2-1, is GAGVSQSPRYKVTKRGQDVALRCDPISGHVSLYWYRQALGQGPEFLTYFNYEAQQDKSGLPNDRFSAERPEGSISTLTIQRTEQRDSAMYRCASSYGLAGNEQFFGPGTRLTVL.

The rearrangement links TRBV7-8 to TRBJ1-5; 7 bases are a match to TRBD1. J gave up 3 bases and V 5 bases, and 4 bases lay outside the gene matches. The CDR3 has 14 amino acids. CDR1 and CDR2 (germline): SGHVS, FQNEAQ. The DNA of the CDR3 is TGTGCCAGCAGCATGACAGGGAACAATCAGCCCCAGCATTTT. It is translated as CASSMTGNNQPQHF.

The V call is TRBV5-1, the J call TRBJ1-1; D may be TRBD1 (5 bases). In germline, CDR1 is SGHRS, CDR2 YFSETQ. This CDR3 spans 15 amino acids. V was pared by 2 bases and J by 0 bases, with 11 bases between. CDR3 bases: TGCGCCAGCAGCTTCGTCGGGGGGGTGAACACTGAAGCTTTCTTT. This gives the protein CASSFVGGVNTEAFF. Together with reference TRBV5-1 and TRBJ1-1, the CDR3 gives the full variable domain: KAGVTQTPRYLIKTRGQQVTLSCSPISGHRSVSWYQQTPGQGLQFLFEYFSETQRNKGNFPGRFSGRQFSNSRSEMNVSTLELGDSALYLCASSFVGGVNTEAFFGQGTRLTVV.

The gene calls are TRBV6-6 and TRBJ2-7; tentatively, D is TRBD1 (5 bases). CDR1 and CDR2 from the germline V gene are MNHNY and SVGAGI (reference sequence). The CDR3 covers 13 residues. The V and J ends lost 5 bases and 5 bases respectively, with 13 bases between them. The CDR3 here is CASSGRGVNEQYV. CDR3 sequence (DNA): TGTGCCAGCAGTGGAAGGGGTGTCAACGAGCAGTACGTC.

This rearrangement joins TRBV19 to TRBJ1-5; D remains ambiguous. The germline gives CDR1 LNHDA, CDR2 SQIVND (reference sequence). Deletions cut 5 bases from V and 4 bases from J, with 15 bases between. The CDR3 has 15 residues. CDR3 amino acids: CASSPTTRENQPQHF. The CDR3 nucleotides read TGTGCCAGTAGTCCCACCACGAGGGAGAATCAGCCCCAGCATTTT.

This chain joins TRBV5-8 and TRBJ1-6; possibly TRBD1 for D (5 bases). V was trimmed by 0 bases and J by 8 bases, leaving 12 bases between them. The CDR3 sequence is 15 residues long. Germline CDR1 and CDR2: SGHTS and YDEGEE. The CDR3 sequence is CASSLGRARDSPLHF. DNA of the CDR3: TGTGCCAGCAGCTTGGGCAGGGCCAGGGATTCACCCCTCCACTTT. The full variable domain, rest sourced from reference TRBV5-8 and TRBJ1-6, is EAGVTQSPTHLIKTRGQQATLRCSPISGHTSVYWYQQALGLGLQFLLWYDEGEERNRGNFPPRFSGRQFPNYSSELNVNALELEDSALYLCASSLGRARDSPLHFGNGTRLTVT.

V gene TRBV3-1 (or the pseudogene TRBV3-2) combines with J gene TRBJ2-1; D possibly corresponds to TRBD1 (6 bases). Germline V gene lookup returns CDR1 LGHDT and CDR2 YNNKEL (reference sequence). The CDR3 covers 17 residues. The V and J ends lost 3 bases and 6 bases respectively, with 21 bases between them. The CDR3 spells CASSHHYLGGAGNEQFF. The CDR3 DNA sequence: TGTGCCAGCAGCCATCACTACTTAGGGGGTGCAGGCAATGAGCAGTTCTTC.

The genes are TRBV18 and TRBJ1-1; no firm D call. V was pared by 2 bases and J by 6 bases, with 13 bases between. The germline V gene has CDR1 KGHSH and CDR2 LQKENI. This CDR3 contains 14 residues. The CDR3 spells CASSPGSSSPEAFF. CDR3 in DNA: TGTGCCAGCTCACCAGGGAGTAGTTCCCCTGAAGCTTTCTTT.

On this clone: One end of the junction fails to match germline, which may point to a read error. The V call is TRBV3-1 (or the pseudogene TRBV3-2), the J call TRBJ2-1; TRBD2 agrees at 8 bases. Germline CDR1 LGHDT, CDR2 YNNKEL (reference sequence). CDR3 length equals 15 residues. The CDR3 DNA reads TGTGCCAGCAGTCAAGGAGCGGGGGCGCCCGGTGAGCAGTTCTTC. It encodes CASSQGAGAPGEQFF.

J is TRBJ2-5 and V is TRBV24-1; 8 bases align to TRBD2. Germline V gene data show CDR1 as KGHDR and CDR2 as SFDVKD. The trim removed 9 bases at V and 4 bases at J, leaving 12 bases unmatched. This CDR3 is 15 amino acids long. The CDR3 loop reads CATGFGGARGETQYF. In DNA, the CDR3 is TGTGCCACCGGATTCGGGGGGGCTCGAGGAGAGACCCAGTACTTC.

V is TRBV19 and J is TRBJ1-2; TRBD1 is a possible D gene (6 bases). The V gene's germline CDR1 is LNHDA and CDR2 SQIVND (reference sequence). V shed 1 base and J shed 4 bases, with 22 bases lying between them. This CDR3 spans 18 amino acids. CDR3: CASSIAFNGQQLSYGYTF. CDR3 sequence (DNA): TGTGCCAGTAGTATAGCATTTAATGGACAGCAACTATCCTATGGCTACACCTTC.

The rearrangement links TRBV11-2 to TRBJ2-3; D is unresolved. The germline gives CDR1 SGHAT, CDR2 FQNNGV. CDR3 length: 15 residues. Trimming removed 3 bases from V and 1 base from J, with 11 bases in between. This CDR3 reads CASSFGELGTDTQYF. CDR3 bases: TGTGCCAGCAGCTTTGGAGAGTTAGGCACAGATACGCAGTATTTT.

The rearrangement uses TRBV24-1 and TRBJ2-1; possibly TRBD1 for D (6 bases). The CDR3 covers 16 residues. Germline values: CDR1 KGHDR, CDR2 SFDVKD. Trimming left V 4 bases short and J 8 bases short, with 20 bases between. The CDR3 bases are TGTGCCACCAGTGAAGTTGGGGGCTTCGTACTGGATGAGCAGTTCTTC. It encodes CATSEVGGFVLDEQFF.

The rearrangement links TRBV19 to TRBJ2-1; 15 bases fit TRBD2. Germline V lookup: CDR1 LNHDA, CDR2 SQIVND (reference sequence). Trimming removed 7 bases from V and 5 bases from J; junction bases left unmatched: 3. CDR3 length: 15 amino acids. CDR3 bases: TGTGCCAGTACCGGGACTAGCGGGGGGAACAATGAGCAGTTCTTC. Translated, it gives CASTGTSGGNNEQFF. Using reference TRBV19 and TRBJ2-1 for the parts outside the CDR3, the full variable domain is DGGITQSPKYLFRKEGQNVTLSCEQNLNHDAMYWYRQDPGQGLRLIYYSQIVNDFQKGDIAEGYSVSREKKESFPLTVTSAQKNPTAFYLCASTGTSGGNNEQFFGPGTRLTVL.

The chain combines TRBV5-4 with TRBJ2-1; no definite D call. There are 12 residues in the CDR3. Between the trimmed V and J ends, which lost 10 bases and 3 bases, there was a span of 11 bases. Germline values: CDR1 SGHNT, CDR2 YYREEE (reference sequence). The CDR3 loop is CASEGSYNEQFF. The CDR3 nucleotides are TGTGCCTCAGAAGGCAGCTACAATGAGCAGTTCTTC.